A single sample is the source of the 18 T cell receptor beta chains below, sequenced in a study of blood T cell repertoires in COVID-19 (TCRdb year 2020). Library method: the immunoSEQ multiplex PCR assay. The table was pulled from immuneACCESS by TCRdb, which kept in-frame rearrangements only. Such tables lose some clones; where checked, under half of the loss comes from unresolved V genes, and the rest has no known cause. For this sample there are 68,000 or so clones; roughly 88% appear just once. The ten largest make up roughly 8.7% of the sample. The sequenced sample was peripheral blood. The receptors here all came from a man aged 30 to 45 with acute or convalescent COVID-19.

V usage is TRBV9 and J usage is TRBJ2-3; TRBD2 aligns across 7 bases. The CDR3 is 15 residues long. Germline assignment: CDR1 SGDLS and CDR2 YYNGEE. J lost 2 bases, V lost 2 bases, and 5 bases had no gene match. CDR3 sequence reads: CASSVGTTLTDTQYF. CDR3 in DNA: TGTGCCAGCAGCGTCGGGACTACCCTCACAGATACGCAGTATTTT.

The chain carries TRBV24-1 and TRBJ2-3, with 13 bases fitting TRBD2. Trimming took 3 bases from V and 1 from J; bases not matched to a gene: 6. Germline CDR1 KGHDR, CDR2 SFDVKD. CDR3 size: 18 residues. CDR3 sequence: CATSDGGTSGKRTDTQYF. The CDR3 coding sequence is TGTGCCACCAGTGATGGGGGGACTAGCGGGAAACGCACAGATACGCAGTATTTT.

In this sample, this clone turned up a few times. The genes are TRBV9 and TRBJ2-7; D is ambiguous. The CDR3 extends over 13 amino acids. V was shortened by 0 bases and J by 4 bases, with 8 bases between the two germline ends. The V gene's germline CDR1 is SGDLS and CDR2 YYNGEE. In DNA, the CDR3 is TGTGCCAGCAGCGTAGGGGCCTGGTACGAGCAGTACTTC. Translated, it gives CASSVGAWYEQYF.

The genes are TRBV19 and TRBJ1-5, with D possibly being TRBD1 (6 bases). CDR3 length: 15 residues. Trimming removed 9 bases from V and 4 bases from J, with 19 bases in between. Germline CDR1 is LNHDA and CDR2 is SQIVND (reference sequence). CDR3 coding DNA: TGTGCCAGCATTAAGGACAGAGCCCTAAATCAGCCCCAGCATTTT. Translated: CASIKDRALNQPQHF.

This rearrangement joins TRBV3-1 (or the pseudogene TRBV3-2) to TRBJ1-3; D not resolved. Germline CDR1 reads LGHDT; CDR2 reads YNNKEL (reference sequence). V lost 4 bases and J 0 bases, leaving 10 bases between the germline ends. The CDR3 is made up of 15 amino acids. Here the CDR3 reads CASSPRRDSGNTIYF. As DNA, the CDR3 is TGTGCCAGCAGCCCACGACGGGACTCTGGAAACACCATATATTTT.

The J gene is TRBJ2-2, the V gene TRBV18; no reliable D call. Germline V gives CDR1 KGHSH, CDR2 LQKENI. The CDR3 covers 15 residues. V was clipped by 1 base and J by 4 bases, with 10 bases between them. As DNA, the CDR3 is TGTGCCAGCTCACCACGAGAACTCTTCACCGGGGAGCTGTTTTTT. This sequence encodes CASSPRELFTGELFF.

The chain uses TRBV7-9 and TRBJ2-1; TRBD1 matches at 10 bases. V shed 5 bases, J shed 9 bases, and the junction held 7 bases outside the gene matches. Germline CDR1 reads SEHNR; CDR2 reads FQNEAQ (reference sequence). The length of the CDR3 is 14 residues. CDR3 DNA sequence: TGTGCCAGCAGCCCTCCGGGACAGGGGAGTGAGCAGTTCTTC. This translates into CASSPPGQGSEQFF. Full variable domain (rest looked up from reference TRBV7-9 and TRBJ2-1): DTGVSQNPRHKITKRGQNVTFRCDPISEHNRLYWYRQTLGQGPEFLTYFQNEAQLEKSRLLSDRFSAERPKGSFSTLEIQRTEQGDSAMYLCASSPPGQGSEQFFGPGTRLTVL.

The chain employs TRBV6-5 and TRBJ2-7; 8 bases map to TRBD1. Germline loops: CDR1 MNHEY, CDR2 SVGAGI. The CDR3 consists of 15 residues. After removal of 6 bases from V and 4 bases from J, the junction contained 11 bases not matched to a gene. This CDR3 reads CASREGQAPLYEQYF. CDR3 DNA: TGTGCCAGCAGGGAGGGACAGGCCCCCCTATACGAGCAGTACTTC.

This chain connects TRBV12-3 or TRBV12-4 to TRBJ2-7; D unclear. V lost 3 bases, J lost 1 base, and 7 bases lay in between. The length of the CDR3 is 13 residues. DNA for the CDR3: TGTGCCAGCAGTTTTGTTAGTTCCTACGAGCAGTACTTC. It translates to CASSFVSSYEQYF.

V is TRBV7-9 and J is TRBJ2-3; TRBD1 agrees at 8 bases. The germline gives CDR1 SEHNR, CDR2 FQNEAQ (reference sequence). This CDR3 is 16 amino acids long. Trimming took 2 bases from V and 2 from J; bases not matched to a gene: 6. This CDR3 reads CASSLYRQGSTDTQYF. Written as DNA, the CDR3 is TGTGCCAGCAGCTTATATCGACAGGGGTCCACAGATACGCAGTATTTT.

The V call is TRBV5-1, the J call TRBJ2-7; 7 bases line up with TRBD1. The J segment lost 5 bases and the V segment lost 3 bases, leaving 5 bases of the junction unmatched. CDR1 is SGHRS, CDR2 YFSETQ, per germline. The CDR3 has 13 amino acids. CDR3 bases: TGCGCCAGCAGCTCGACAGGGTTCGACGAGCAGTACTTC. Its translation is CASSSTGFDEQYF. Using reference TRBV5-1 and TRBJ2-7 for the parts outside the CDR3, the full variable domain is KAGVTQTPRYLIKTRGQQVTLSCSPISGHRSVSWYQQTPGQGLQFLFEYFSETQRNKGNFPGRFSGRQFSNSRSEMNVSTLELGDSALYLCASSSTGFDEQYFGPGTRLTVT.

The chain links TRBV4-1 to TRBJ1-5; D may be TRBD1 (6 bases). CDR3 size: 16 residues. V was clipped by 1 base and J by 5 bases, with 15 bases between them. Germline lookup yields CDR1 MGHRA and CDR2 YSYEKL. The CDR3 bases are TGCGCCAGCAGCCAAGGGCTAGCCAGGGGTGATCAGCCCCAGCATTTT. The encoded protein is CASSQGLARGDQPQHF.

The chain recombines TRBV4-1 with TRBJ2-3, with 10 bases aligning to TRBD2. This CDR3 is built from 17 residues. Germline CDR1 and CDR2: MGHRA and YSYEKL. V was pared by 0 bases and J by 3 bases, with 6 bases of the junction left unmatched. CDR3 sequence (DNA): TGCGCCAGCAGCCAAGAAGCTAGCGGGAGTTTAACAGATACGCAGTATTTT. Its protein product is CASSQEASGSLTDTQYF.

The rearrangement joins TRBV28 to TRBJ2-1; D is undetermined. The CDR3 consists of 11 residues. V was clipped by 8 bases and J by 4 bases, with 6 bases between them. CDR1 and CDR2 from the germline V gene are MDHEN and SYDVKM. The CDR3 DNA follows: TGTGCCAGCGTCAGATACAATGAGCAGTTCTTC. Its translation is CASVRYNEQFF.

The V gene is TRBV5-1, the J gene TRBJ2-7; TRBD2 agrees at 7 bases. Per the germline V gene, CDR1 is SGHRS and CDR2 is YFSETQ. With V trimmed by 4 bases and J by 6 bases, 10 bases remained unmatched. The CDR3 spans 14 residues. CDR3 sequence (DNA): TGCGCCAGCAGCCTAGGGAGGGCGGGGTTCGAGCAGTACTTC. It encodes CASSLGRAGFEQYF.

V usage is TRBV3-1 (or the pseudogene TRBV3-2) and J usage is TRBJ1-2; no clear D. Trimming removed 1 base from V and 8 bases from J, with 14 bases in between. Germline lookup yields CDR1 LGHDT and CDR2 YNNKEL (reference sequence). The CDR3 has 14 residues. DNA of the CDR3: TGTGCCAGCAGCCAAGTACCGACTCCAAGAGGCTACACCTTC. This codes for CASSQVPTPRGYTF.

CDR3 DNA: TGTGCCAGTATGGTCTCGGGGAGGCGCACCGGGGAGCTGTTTTTT. Protein: CASMVSGRRTGELFF. The chain recombines TRBV19 with TRBJ2-2, with D perhaps TRBD2 (6 bases). V gave up 7 bases and J gave up 4 bases, with 16 bases separating them. This CDR3 region has 15 residues. Germline V gene lookup returns CDR1 LNHDA and CDR2 SQIVND (reference sequence).

This clone appeared once. This rearrangement joins TRBV19 to TRBJ2-7; D remains unclear. This CDR3 has 13 residues. Germline-derived CDR1 and CDR2 are LNHDA and SQIVND (reference sequence). V was cut by 2 bases and J by 7 bases, with 12 bases left in between. CDR3 coding DNA: TGTGCCAGTAGTATAAGAGAGCGTGGAGAGCAGTACTTC. Residues: CASSIRERGEQYF.